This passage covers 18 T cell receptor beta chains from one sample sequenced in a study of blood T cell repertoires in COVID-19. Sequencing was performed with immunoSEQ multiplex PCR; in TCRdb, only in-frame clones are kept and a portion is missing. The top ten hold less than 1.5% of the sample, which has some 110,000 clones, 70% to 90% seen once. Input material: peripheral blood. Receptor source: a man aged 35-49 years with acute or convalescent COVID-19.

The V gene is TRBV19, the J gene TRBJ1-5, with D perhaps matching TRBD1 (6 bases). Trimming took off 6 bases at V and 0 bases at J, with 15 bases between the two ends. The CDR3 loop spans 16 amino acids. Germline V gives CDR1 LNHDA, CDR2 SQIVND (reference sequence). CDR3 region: CASSHDRPYSNQPQHF. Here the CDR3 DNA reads TGTGCCAGTAGCCATGACAGGCCCTATAGCAATCAGCCCCAGCATTTT.

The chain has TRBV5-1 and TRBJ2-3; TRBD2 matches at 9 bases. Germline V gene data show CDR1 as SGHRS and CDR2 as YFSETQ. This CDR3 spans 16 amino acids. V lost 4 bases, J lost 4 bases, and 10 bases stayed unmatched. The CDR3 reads CASSPRLAEASDTQYF. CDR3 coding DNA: TGCGCCAGCAGCCCCCGACTAGCGGAGGCTTCAGATACGCAGTATTTT. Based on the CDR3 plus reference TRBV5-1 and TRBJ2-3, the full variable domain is KAGVTQTPRYLIKTRGQQVTLSCSPISGHRSVSWYQQTPGQGLQFLFEYFSETQRNKGNFPGRFSGRQFSNSRSEMNVSTLELGDSALYLCASSPRLAEASDTQYFGPGTRLTVL.

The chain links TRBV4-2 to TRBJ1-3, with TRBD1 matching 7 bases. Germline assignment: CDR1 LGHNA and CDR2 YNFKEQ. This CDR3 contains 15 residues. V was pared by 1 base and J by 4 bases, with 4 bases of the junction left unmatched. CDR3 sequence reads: CASSQGPGQGNTIYF. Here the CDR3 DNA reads TGTGCCAGCAGCCAAGGACCGGGACAGGGAAACACCATATATTTT.

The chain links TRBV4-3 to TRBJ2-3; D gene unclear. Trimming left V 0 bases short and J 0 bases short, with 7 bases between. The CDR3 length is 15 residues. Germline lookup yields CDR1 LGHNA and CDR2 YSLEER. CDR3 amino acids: CASSQDRLSTDTQYF. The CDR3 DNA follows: TGCGCCAGCAGCCAAGACAGACTTAGCACAGATACGCAGTATTTT.

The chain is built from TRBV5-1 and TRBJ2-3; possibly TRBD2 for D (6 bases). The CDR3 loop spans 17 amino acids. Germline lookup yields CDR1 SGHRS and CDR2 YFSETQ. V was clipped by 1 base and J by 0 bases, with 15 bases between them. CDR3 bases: TGCGCCAGCAGCTTGCAAGGGCGGGGCGGTAGCACAGATACGCAGTATTTT. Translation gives CASSLQGRGGSTDTQYF.

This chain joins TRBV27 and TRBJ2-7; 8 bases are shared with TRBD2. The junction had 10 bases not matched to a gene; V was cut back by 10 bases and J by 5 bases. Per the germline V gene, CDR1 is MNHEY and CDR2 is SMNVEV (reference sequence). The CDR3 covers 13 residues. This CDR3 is CATRGGFFHEQYF. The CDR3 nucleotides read TGTGCCACCCGCGGGGGGTTCTTCCACGAGCAGTACTTC.

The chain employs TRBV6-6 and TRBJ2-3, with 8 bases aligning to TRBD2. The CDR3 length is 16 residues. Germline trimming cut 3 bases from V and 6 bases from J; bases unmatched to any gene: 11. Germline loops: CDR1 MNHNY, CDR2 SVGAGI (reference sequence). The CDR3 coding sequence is TGTGCCAGCAGTTATGTGGCGGGGGGAAGAGGGGATACGCAGTATTTT. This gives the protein CASSYVAGGRGDTQYF.

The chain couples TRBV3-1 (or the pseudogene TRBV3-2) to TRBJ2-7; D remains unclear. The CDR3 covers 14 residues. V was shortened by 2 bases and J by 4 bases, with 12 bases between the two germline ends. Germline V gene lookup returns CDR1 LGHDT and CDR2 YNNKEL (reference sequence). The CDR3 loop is CASSQWPTLYEQYF. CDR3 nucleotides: TGTGCCAGCAGCCAATGGCCGACACTGTACGAGCAGTACTTC.

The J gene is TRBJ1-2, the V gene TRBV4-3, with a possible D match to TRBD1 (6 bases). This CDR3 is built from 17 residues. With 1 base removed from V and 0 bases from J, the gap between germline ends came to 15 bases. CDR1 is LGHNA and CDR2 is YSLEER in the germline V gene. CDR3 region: CASSQGWGRPPNYGYTF. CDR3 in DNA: TGCGCCAGCAGCCAAGGGTGGGGGCGCCCCCCTAACTATGGCTACACCTTC.

This CDR3 is CASSQGRGPYYNEQFF. CDR3 nucleotides: TGCGCCAGCAGCCAAGGGAGGGGGCCCTATTACAATGAGCAGTTCTTC. This sequence joins TRBV4-3 and TRBJ2-1, with a possible D match to TRBD1 (7 bases). Looked up from germline, CDR1 is LGHNA and CDR2 is YSLEER. With 1 base removed from V and 4 bases from J, the gap between germline ends came to 14 bases. This CDR3 comprises 16 residues.

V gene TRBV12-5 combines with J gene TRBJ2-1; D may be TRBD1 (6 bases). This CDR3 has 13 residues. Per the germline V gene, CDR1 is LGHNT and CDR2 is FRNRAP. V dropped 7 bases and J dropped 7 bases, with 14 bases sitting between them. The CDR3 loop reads CASASQGLNEQFF. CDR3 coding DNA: TGTGCTAGTGCCTCACAGGGTTTGAATGAGCAGTTCTTC.

In DNA form, the CDR3 reads TGTGCCAGCAGCCCCAGGGCAGGGCACGATAATTCACCCCTCCACTTT. It is translated as CASSPRAGHDNSPLHF. The rearrangement uses TRBV7-9 and TRBJ1-6; maybe TRBD1 (5 bases). The CDR3 totals 16 residues. CDR1 and CDR2 from the germline V gene are SEHNR and FQNEAQ (reference sequence). The germline V and J ends were trimmed by 5 bases and 5 bases, with 16 bases remaining between them. The entire variable domain, with the rest obtained from reference TRBV7-9 and TRBJ1-6, is as follows: DTGVSQNPRHKITKRGQNVTFRCDPISEHNRLYWYRQTLGQGPEFLTYFQNEAQLEKSRLLSDRFSAERPKGSFSTLEIQRTEQGDSAMYLCASSPRAGHDNSPLHFGNGTRLTVT.

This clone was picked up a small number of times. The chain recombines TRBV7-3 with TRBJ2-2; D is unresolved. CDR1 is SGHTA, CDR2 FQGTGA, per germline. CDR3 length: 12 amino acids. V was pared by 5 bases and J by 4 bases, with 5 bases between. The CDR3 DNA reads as TGTGCCAGCAGCCTCTCCACCGGGGAGCTGTTTTTT. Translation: CASSLSTGELFF.

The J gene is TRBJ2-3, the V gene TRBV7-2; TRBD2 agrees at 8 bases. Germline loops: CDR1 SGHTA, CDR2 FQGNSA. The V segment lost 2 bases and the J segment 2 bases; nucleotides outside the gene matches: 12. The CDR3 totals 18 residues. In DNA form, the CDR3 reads TGTGCCAGCAGCTTAAGGGTAGCGGGGAATTCCTTCACAGATACGCAGTATTTT. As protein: CASSLRVAGNSFTDTQYF.

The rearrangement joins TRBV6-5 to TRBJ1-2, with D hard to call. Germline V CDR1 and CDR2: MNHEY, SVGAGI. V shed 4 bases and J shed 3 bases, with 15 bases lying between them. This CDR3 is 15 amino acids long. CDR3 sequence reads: CASSSFLGVDYGYTF. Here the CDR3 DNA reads TGTGCCAGCAGTTCGTTCCTCGGGGTTGACTATGGCTACACCTTC.

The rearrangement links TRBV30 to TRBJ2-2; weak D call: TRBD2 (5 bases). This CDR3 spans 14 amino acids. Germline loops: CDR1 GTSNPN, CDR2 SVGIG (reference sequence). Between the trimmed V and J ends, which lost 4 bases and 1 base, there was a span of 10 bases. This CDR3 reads CAWKKGLNTGELFF. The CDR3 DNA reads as TGTGCCTGGAAGAAAGGACTGAACACCGGGGAGCTGTTTTTT.

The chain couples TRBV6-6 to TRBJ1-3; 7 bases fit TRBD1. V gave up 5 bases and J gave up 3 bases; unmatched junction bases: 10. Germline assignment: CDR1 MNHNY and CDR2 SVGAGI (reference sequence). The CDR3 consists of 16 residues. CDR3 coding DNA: TGTGCCAGCAGTAAAAGTAACAGGGGCAGTGGAAACACCATATATTTT. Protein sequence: CASSKSNRGSGNTIYF.

DNA for the CDR3: TGTGCCAGCAGCCAAGTGGGGCGGGGGGGCCTCTCCCAAGAGACCCAGTACTTC. Translation: CASSQVGRGGLSQETQYF. V is TRBV4-2 and J is TRBJ2-5, with 9 bases matching TRBD2. The trim removed 1 base at V and 1 base at J, leaving 10 bases unmatched. The CDR3 is 18 residues long. CDR1 is LGHNA, CDR2 YNFKEQ, per germline.